This record covers a single T cell receptor beta chain. Its specific antigen is unknown. Per-base qualities were not stored, and no clone one base away is much larger. This sample stems from a study of cytomegalovirus exposure and HLA in healthy donors (dated by TCRdb to 2016 to 2017). Concerning the study at large: An earlier analysis of some 620 of the donors reported around 280 Gb of sequence data and around 100 million unique TCR beta sequences obtained from about 200 million T cells. Roughly 300 gigabases of sequencing data and approximately 92 million unique TCR sequences made up an early release that covered nearly 650 HLA-typed donors. The genetic ancestry cluster associated with self-reported Caucasian donors included 81% of the roughly 400 genotyped donors. The aim of the study was to test whether cataloging public T cell receptors could identify signatures of past pathogen exposure. The study used immunosequencing to profile the T cell repertoires of approximately 630 subjects and linked those repertoires to cytomegalovirus serostatus. Besides the first cohort of roughly 640 subjects, a separate validation cohort made up of over 100 different subjects was used. To predict cytomegalovirus infection status, the study brought together high-throughput TCR immunosequencing, statistical association of individual TCRs with disease status, and machine learning. A later analysis re-examined previously published TCR beta repertoires from more than 550 donors and added high-resolution HLA genotyping to investigate patterns of TCR occurrence. The later analysis used no new phenotypic data to find candidate immune exposures, relying instead on TCR beta sequences and their occurrence across donors. To decide whether each TCR beta V gene segment behaved as functional or pseudogenic, an earlier analysis of 587 of the donors relied on high-throughput TCR beta sequencing. Donor age, sex, ethnicity and CMV serostatus were collected together with the repertoire data. A later genetic analysis took genome-wide SNP genotypes for about three fifths of the 666 donors and used that subset as a discovery cohort. Every discovery cohort repertoire had been produced on one sequencing platform. HLA typing covered class I and class II loci at four-digit resolution. Typing coverage varied by locus: roughly 620-630 donors for A, B, C, DRB1 and DQB1; more than 500 for DQA1; 606 for DPA1; roughly 450 for DPB1. A handful of DR-DQ haplotypes were handled as single units for association and clustering because linkage in the cohort was strong. Among 300 to 500 genotyped donors of the cohort, an average of about 240,000 unique TCR beta nucleotide sequences was sequenced per donor, of which about 19% were non-productive.

The paper's findings and limits, for the study overall: According to the authors, the approach could potentially be generalized to other disease states and immunological phenotypes. Compared with the 666-donor mean, donors in an Asian-associated ancestry cluster had fewer N-insertions in productive TCRs, according to a later genetic analysis. In vitro tests confirmed that a few of the cytomegalovirus-associated TCR beta chains recognize cytomegalovirus antigens. Some IMGT-functional V segments, including TRBV6-2 and TRBV6-3, could not be told apart with the 87-base-pair reads, so those segments were excluded. Cytomegalovirus status was reported to be diagnosed by the classifier with high specificity and sensitivity in both the original and validation cohorts. The earlier analysis of about 600 of the donors excluded about 16 rarely observed V segments, including chromosome 9 orphons, because counts were too low. Assigning TCR associations to individual alleles was difficult when HLA alleles, especially DR and DQ, strongly co-occurred. In a later analysis, most CMV-associated TCR beta chains were found to appear HLA-restricted, with HLA associations seemingly driven largely by CMV exposure. A further reported finding was that TCR beta sequences accurately predicted the HLA-A and HLA-B alleles for most subjects in the first cohort. In this cohort, only TCR beta chains were sequenced, and detectable features were limited by the absence of alpha or paired-chain data. In a later analysis, the rate of TCR association differed among HLA loci, with DRB1 alleles having the most associated TCRs and HLA-C alleles having the fewest. HLA typing was unavailable for some donors at each locus, so association tests used only the typed subset. According to a later analysis, parvovirus B19, influenza, CMV and Epstein-Barr virus appeared linked to several top co-occurrence clusters. The sequencing pipeline was judged likely to have produced a cluster of highly shared sequence variants as a technical artifact. In the study, 150 to 200 TCR beta chains were listed as associated with cytomegalovirus. Roughly uniform sequencing depth across donors was assumed in presence/absence analyses, although this assumption may not hold. Immune exposure information for the cohort was limited to CMV serostatus. Correlated functional status among segregating V segments might reflect linkage disequilibrium, but an unknown experimental factor could not be ruled out. Broadly in line with IMGT annotations, most TCR beta V segments showed up in productive rearrangements about 90% or about 30% of the time in an earlier analysis of some 590 of the donors. A later analysis associated 15,000 to 20,000 TCR beta sequences with specific HLA alleles at a false discovery rate of 0.05. A later genetic analysis associated a missense DCLRE1C variant with V-gene and J-gene trimming of TCR beta chains, and an independent cohort replicated the association. Most TCR sequences were observed very rarely across donors, whereas some public TCRs were present in many individuals. A later analysis found that HLA-associated TCR beta chains were more clonally expanded and had lower generation probabilities than equally common non-associated chains.

The cohort was made up of around 720 healthy bone marrow donors. At the time of sampling, all cohort members were nominally healthy, though unrecorded immune exposures were likely present. The donor tested CMV seronegative, placing the donor among the 350 to 400 seronegative members of the cohort. A peripheral blood sample was collected from each donor, and TCR beta sequencing was performed on peripheral blood mononuclear cells. The Qiagen DNeasy Blood Extraction Kit was used to extract genomic DNA from the blood cell samples. V is cut by 3 bases and J by 11 bases, and the space between the germline ends is 14 bases. CDR1 and CDR2 were assigned from the germline V gene as MGHRA and YSYEKL. The CDR3, cysteine through phenylalanine, is 13 amino acids long. Only the CDR3 DNA is retained, 39 bases long and in frame from the first base. Library preparation was by the immunoSEQ multiplex PCR assay. For the multiplex PCR, a mixture combining 60 forward primers for TCR Vbeta segments and 13 reverse primers for TCR Jbeta segments was used. The CDR3 region of rearranged TCR beta genes was amplified from genomic DNA with a multiplex PCR assay. The Illumina HiSeq System was used to sequence the amplified TCR beta libraries as 87-base-pair reads. Per the original workflow: A later analysis counted approximately 76 million unique TCR beta chains across the 666 repertoires, and roughly 10 million of these chains were shared by at least two donors. To remove PCR and sequencing errors, raw reads were error-corrected and collapsed into unique sequences using a nearest-neighbor algorithm that merged closely related sequences. V, D and J gene segments were assigned by aligning CDR3 sequences to IMGT reference sequences. Each retained sequence needed at least a six-nucleotide match to both a V gene segment and a J gene segment. Rearrangements were classified as productive when the CDR3 lacked stop codons and remained in frame with V and J, and all other rearrangements were classified as non-productive. Following IMGT convention, CDR3 was defined as the stretch from the second conserved V-encoded cysteine to the conserved J-encoded phenylalanine. The earlier analysis of about 530 of the donors excluded any sequence lacking an unambiguous match to a single V gene segment. An earlier analysis of about 600 of the donors called V segments functional above 56.7% productive rearrangements and segregating when the between-donor standard deviation exceeded 5%. To diagnose cytomegalovirus status from the catalog of TCR beta chain sequences, a statistical classification framework was built. In a later analysis, V and J genes were assigned by comparing TCR nucleotide sequences against IMGT/GENE-DB human TR gene sequences. In a later analysis, CDR3 sequences and most-parsimonious VDJ recombination scenarios were assigned using the TCRdist pipeline. A later analysis defined each TCR beta chain by its CDR3 amino acid sequence plus V-gene family, and excluded reads lacking a unique V-gene family. A later analysis removed 592 highly shared, low-generation-probability nucleotide sequences to deal with suspected cross-contamination and a sequencing artifact. In a later analysis, a clonal expansion index was calculated for each public chain from normalized within-repertoire ranks of inferred template counts. In a later analysis, generation probabilities were computed with a VDJ recombination model fitted to out-of-frame rearrangements, and the resulting probabilities were checked against IGoR. Hypergeometric tests were used in a later analysis to score TCR-TCR, TCR-HLA and TCR-CMV co-occurrence, with a repertoire-size bias correction applied to the TCR pairs. To estimate false discovery rates, a later analysis permuted the HLA or CMV assignments 20 times. A later analysis grouped co-occurring TCRs with DBSCAN, adding TCRdist sequence similarity when clustering within HLA-allele-positive subsets. Repertoires with fewer than 30,000 or more than 120,000 public chains, plus five repertoires with anomalous nucleotide sharing, were excluded from co-occurrence clustering. As stored in TCRdb, this immuneACCESS dataset retains in-frame rearrangements with V and J assigned. A fraction of the clones does not appear; measured against another copy, unresolved V genes explain less than half of the discrepancy, and the remainder lacks a known reason. The V and J calls and clone size come from that table; D and trimming were worked out from the DNA. The sample table holds roughly 100,000 clones, of which about four fifths were seen once. The top ten constitute about 1.5% of the sample.

Sequenced: PBMCs. The sequence joins TRBV4-1 to TRBJ2-1; a confident D gene designation cannot be given. The source is a man in his forties or fifties in good health and CMV-seronegative. The DNA sequence is as follows: TGCGCCAGCAGCCAGCAGAGGATTTATCAGCAGTTCTTC. This gives the protein CASSQQRIYQQFF.